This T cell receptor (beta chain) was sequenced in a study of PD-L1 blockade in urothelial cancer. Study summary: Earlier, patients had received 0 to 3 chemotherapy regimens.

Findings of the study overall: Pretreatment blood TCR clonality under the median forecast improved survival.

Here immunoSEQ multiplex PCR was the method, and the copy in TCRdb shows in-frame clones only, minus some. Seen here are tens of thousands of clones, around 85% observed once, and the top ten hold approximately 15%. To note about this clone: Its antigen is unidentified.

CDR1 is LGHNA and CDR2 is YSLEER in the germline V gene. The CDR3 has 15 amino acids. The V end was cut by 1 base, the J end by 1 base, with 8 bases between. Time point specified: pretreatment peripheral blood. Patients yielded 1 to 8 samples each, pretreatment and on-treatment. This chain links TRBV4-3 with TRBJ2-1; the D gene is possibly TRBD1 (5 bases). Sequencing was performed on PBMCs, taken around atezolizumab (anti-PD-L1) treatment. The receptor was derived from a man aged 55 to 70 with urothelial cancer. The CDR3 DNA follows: TGCGCCAGCAGCCAAGGAGCAGGGTCCTACAATGAGCAGTTCTTC. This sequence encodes CASSQGAGSYNEQFF.